This TCR beta chain is drawn from a study of T cell responses to AZD1222 COVID-19 vaccine. Study conclusions and caveats: Clonal diversity was possibly underestimated, and white British individuals and females predominated among donors.

This clone has a single count. Its antigen remains unknown. The germline CDR1 and CDR2 sequences are MNHEY and SMNVEV (reference sequence). The junction had 8 bases not matched to a gene; V was cut back by 5 bases and J by 3 bases. The CDR3 runs to 16 residues. Only in-frame clones appear in the TCRdb table, and some are missing; sequencing was by immunoSEQ multiplex PCR. The sample contains roughly 43,000 clones, around 80% of which appear only once. V gene TRBV27 combines with J gene TRBJ1-5, with 9 positions matching TRBD1. The receptor's source is an adult who received the MenACWY meningococcal vaccine as a control. The sequencing here drew on peripheral blood, taken 28 days after the second dose of the MenACWY control vaccine. The CDR3 spells CASSAQGQGNNQPQHF. The CDR3, as DNA: TGTGCCAGCAGTGCCCAGGGACAGGGAAACAATCAGCCCCAGCATTTT.